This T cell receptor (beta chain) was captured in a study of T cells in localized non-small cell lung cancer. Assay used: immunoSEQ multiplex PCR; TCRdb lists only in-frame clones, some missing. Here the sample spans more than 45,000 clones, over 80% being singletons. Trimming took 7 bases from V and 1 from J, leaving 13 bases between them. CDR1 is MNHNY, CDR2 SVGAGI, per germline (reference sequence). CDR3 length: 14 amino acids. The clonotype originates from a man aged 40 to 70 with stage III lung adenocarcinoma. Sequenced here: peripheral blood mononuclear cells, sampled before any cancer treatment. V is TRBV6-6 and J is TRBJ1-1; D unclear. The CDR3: CASNQRQRNTEAFF. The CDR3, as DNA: TGTGCCAGCAACCAGAGACAAAGGAACACTGAAGCTTTCTTT.